These T cell receptor beta chains were read from a single sample in a study of graft-versus-host responses after intestinal transplantation. Here immunoSEQ multiplex PCR was the method, and the copy in TCRdb shows in-frame clones only, minus some. The sample carries fewer than 150,000 clones, around 94% recorded once. Their antigen targets remain unknown. The specimen was unstimulated CD4+ T cells sorted from spleen or lymph node cells, collected before intestinal transplant. The receptors shown here come from a human donor who received an intestinal transplant. CDR3s include the opening cysteine and the closing phenylalanine or tryptophan. A D gene is named only where the DNA matches it firmly. Expanded clones get a size class; other rows say once, few or many, or leave the size out.

J,D,V,size,CDR3,DNA
TRBJ2-7,TRBD1,TRBV18,.,CASSPGTGIGEQYF,TGTGCCAGCTCACCAGGGACAGGGATCGGCGAGCAGTACTTC
TRBJ2-1,.,TRBV6-5,.,CASSYSTGVGEQFF,TGTGCCAGCAGTTACTCGACAGGAGTCGGTGAGCAGTTCTTC
TRBJ1-2,.,TRBV6-5,.,CASSLLPYYGYTF,TGTGCCAGCAGTCTTCTTCCCTACTATGGCTACACCTTC
TRBJ1-2,.,TRBV30,.,CAWSPGDGYTF,TGTGCCTGGAGTCCGGGCGATGGCTACACCTTC
TRBJ1-6,.,TRBV5-1,.,CASSLASGDNSPLHF,TGCGCCAGCAGCTTGGCCTCTGGGGATAATTCACCCCTCCACTTT
TRBJ2-1,.,TRBV6-1,.,CASSEDSRSYNEQFF,TGTGCCAGCAGTGAAGACAGCCGATCCTACAATGAGCAGTTCTTC
TRBJ2-1,TRBD2,TRBV19,once,CASSGFLLRGGYNEQFF,TGTGCCAGTAGTGGATTTCTTCTCCGCGGGGGGTACAATGAGCAGTTCTTC
TRBJ1-1,.,TRBV29-1,.,CSVGARLSTEAFF,TGCAGCGTTGGGGCCCGATTGAGCACTGAAGCTTTCTTT
TRBJ2-3,.,TRBV7-6,.,CASSIGEPGSDTQYF,TGTGCCAGCTCTATCGGGGAGCCAGGGTCAGATACGCAGTATTTT
TRBJ1-4,.,TRBV15,.,CATSREVAVQNEKLFF,TGTGCCACCAGCAGAGAGGTGGCGGTACAAAATGAAAAACTGTTTTTT